The T cell receptor beta chain described here comes from a study of OX40 agonist ivuxolimab in advanced cancers. This clone was picked up one time. The method was immunoSEQ multiplex PCR; TCRdb's version includes in-frame clones alone and lacks a portion of them. Of about 100,000 clones listed, more than 85% are singletons. Germline V gene lookup returns CDR1 LGHNA and CDR2 YSLEER. V was cut by 3 bases and J by 4 bases, with 13 bases left in between. The CDR3 contains 15 residues. The sample was CD4+ or CD8+ T cells sorted from blood, taken in a trial of the OX40 agonist ivuxolimab. The TCR was taken from an adult with an advanced solid tumor such as melanoma, head and neck, liver or kidney cancer. J is TRBJ1-3 and V is TRBV4-3; possibly TRBD1 for D (6 bases). CDR3 in DNA: TGCGCCAGCAGCCACCAACAGGGACTCGGAAACACCATATATTTT. It yields the protein CASSHQQGLGNTIYF.